Here is one T cell receptor beta chain with its context. Its antigen is undetermined. This sample was included in a study of cytomegalovirus exposure and HLA in healthy donors. The CDR3 has 11 amino acids. Trimming shortened V by 9 bases and J by 8 bases, and 13 bases separated the two germline ends. Germline CDR1 and CDR2: SGHNT and YYREEE (reference sequence). The study, taken as a whole, reports: CMV serostatus was the sole immune exposure data available.

PCR amplification relied on 60 Vbeta primers (plus 13 Jbeta primers). Generated by immunoSEQ multiplex PCR, the TCRdb table keeps only in-frame clones and is missing some. The repertoire holds 60,000 to 70,000 clones, with 65% to 70% as singletons. The specimen sequenced was PBMCs. This chain links TRBV5-4 with TRBJ2-3; D uncertain. The origin of this receptor is a woman between 25 and 40 years old in good health and CMV-seronegative. The CDR3 DNA is TGTGCCACCAGTATGCGGAGTACGCAGTATTTT. Its translation: CATSMRSTQYF.